Listed below are T cell receptor beta chains from one sample, sequenced in a study of cytomegalovirus exposure and HLA in healthy donors. TCRdb keeps only in-frame clones here, not all; method: immunoSEQ multiplex PCR. The sample totals about 53,000 clones. Sequenced: PBMCs. The receptors were sampled from a woman aged 18-30 years in good health and CMV-seronegative. Both conserved end residues are part of each CDR3. The order of the fields is V gene, J gene, D gene, CDR3 protein, CDR3 DNA. A D gene is named only where the DNA matches it firmly.

>TRBV2|TRBJ2-5|TRBD1
CASTDRDQETQYF
TGTGCCAGCACAGACAGGGACCAAGAGACCCAGTACTTC
>TRBV7-2|TRBJ1-6|.
CASSLSGLAHNSPLHF
TGTGCCAGCAGCTTATCCGGGTTAGCCCATAATTCACCCCTCCACTTT
>TRBV4-2|TRBJ1-2|TRBD1
CASSQPTTGSYGYTF
TGTGCCAGCAGCCAACCTACGACAGGGAGCTATGGCTACACCTTC
>TRBV5-1|TRBJ1-3|.
CASSLGAENTIYF
TGCGCCAGCAGCCTAGGGGCGGAAAACACCATATATTTT
>TRBV6-1|TRBJ1-1|.
CASTPGVSVAFF
TGTGCCAGCACCCCGGGTGTCTCCGTGGCTTTCTTT
>TRBV6-5|TRBJ1-1|.
CASSSATEAFF
TGTGCCAGCAGTTCCGCGACTGAAGCTTTCTTT
>TRBV18|TRBJ2-2|.
CASSRSQGSGELFF
TGTGCCAGCTCTCGCTCGCAGGGCTCCGGGGAGCTGTTTTTT
>TRBV5-1|TRBJ2-7|TRBD2
CASSGGSKTYEQYF
TGCGCCAGCAGCGGCGGGAGTAAGACCTACGAGCAGTACTTC
>TRBV15|TRBJ2-7|.
CATSRDQGKGVDEQYF
TGTGCCACCAGCAGAGATCAAGGGAAAGGGGTCGACGAGCAGTACTTC
>TRBV4-1|TRBJ2-7|.
CASSQDWRQHYEQYF
TGCGCCAGCAGCCAAGATTGGAGACAGCACTACGAGCAGTACTTC
>TRBV30|TRBJ1-2|TRBD1
CACPGTGVYYGYTF
TGTGCCTGCCCCGGGACAGGGGTCTACTATGGCTACACCTTC
>TRBV6-1|TRBJ1-2|TRBD1
CASSPGQGDYGYTF
TGTGCCAGCAGCCCGGGACAGGGTGACTATGGCTACACCTTC
>TRBV7-9|TRBJ2-3|.
CASSPLWPDGFTQYF
TGTGCCAGCAGCCCCCTGTGGCCCGACGGGTTTACGCAGTATTTT
>TRBV15|TRBJ2-3|.
CATSRGNTQYF
TGTGCCACCAGCAGAGGTAATACGCAGTATTTT
>TRBV2|TRBJ2-3|.
CATRREAGGPITDTQYF
TGTGCCACTCGGAGAGAAGCTGGCGGGCCCATCACAGATACGCAGTATTTT
>TRBV15|TRBJ1-2|TRBD1
CATSREVTGGYGYTF
TGTGCCACCAGCAGAGAAGTTACAGGGGGCTATGGCTACACCTTC
>TRBV2|TRBJ2-7|TRBD2
CASIEAGVSEQYF
TGTGCCAGCATCGAAGCGGGAGTAAGCGAGCAGTACTTC
>TRBV6-1|TRBJ1-1|.
CASSELAATEAFF
TGTGCCAGCAGTGAATTAGCGGCCACTGAAGCTTTCTTT
>TRBV18|TRBJ1-1|.
CASSPAGLSNTEAFF
TGTGCCAGCTCACCCGCAGGCCTCTCGAACACTGAAGCTTTCTTT
>TRBV2|TRBJ1-1|.
CASRGGGVAEAFF
TGTGCCAGCAGGGGGGGAGGGGTGGCTGAAGCTTTCTTT
>TRBV6-5|TRBJ2-7|TRBD1
CASQLTGTYEQYF
TGTGCCAGCCAATTGACAGGGACCTACGAGCAGTACTTC
>TRBV19|TRBJ1-2|.
CASSPGFYYGYTF
TGTGCCAGTAGTCCAGGGTTTTACTATGGCTACACCTTC
>TRBV7-3|TRBJ2-3|TRBD2
CASSAYSTSSLPDTQYF
TGTGCCAGCAGCGCGTACTCGACTAGCTCCCTCCCAGATACGCAGTATTTT
>TRBV30|TRBJ1-3|.
CACGFLLVGNTIYF
TGTGCCTGCGGGTTCCTACTCGTCGGAAACACCATATATTTT
>TRBV7-6|TRBJ1-6|.
CASSLQGEDSPLHF
TGTGCCAGCAGCTTACAAGGGGAAGATTCACCCCTCCACTTT
>TRBV5-1|TRBJ1-6|.
CASSLVRGSPLHF
TGCGCCAGCAGCTTGGTAAGGGGTTCACCCCTCCACTTT
>TRBV10-1|TRBJ1-2|.
CASSEPEGLSNYGYTF
TGCGCCAGCAGTGAGCCGGAGGGACTGTCTAACTATGGCTACACCTTC